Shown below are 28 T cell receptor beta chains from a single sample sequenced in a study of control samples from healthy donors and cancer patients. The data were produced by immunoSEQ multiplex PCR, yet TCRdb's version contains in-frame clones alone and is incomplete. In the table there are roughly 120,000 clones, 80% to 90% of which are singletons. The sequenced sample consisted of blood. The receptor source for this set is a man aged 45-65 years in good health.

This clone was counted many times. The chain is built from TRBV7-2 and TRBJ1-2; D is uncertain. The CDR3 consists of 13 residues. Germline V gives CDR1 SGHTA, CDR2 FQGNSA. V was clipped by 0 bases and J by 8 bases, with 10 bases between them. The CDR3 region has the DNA TGTGCCAGCAGCTTAGCGGGCAGCTCGGGCTACACCTTC. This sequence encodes CASSLAGSSGYTF.

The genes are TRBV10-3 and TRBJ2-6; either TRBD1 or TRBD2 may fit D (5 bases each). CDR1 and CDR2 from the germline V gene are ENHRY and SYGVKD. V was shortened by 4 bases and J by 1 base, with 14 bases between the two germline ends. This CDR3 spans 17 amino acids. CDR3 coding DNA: TGTGCCATCAGTGCATCGGGACGGGGATCTGGGGCCAACGTCCTGACTTTC. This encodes CAISASGRGSGANVLTF.

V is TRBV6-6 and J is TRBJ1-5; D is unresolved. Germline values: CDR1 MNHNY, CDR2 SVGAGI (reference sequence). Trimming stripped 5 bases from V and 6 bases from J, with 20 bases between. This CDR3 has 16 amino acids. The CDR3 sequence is CASSLHQTGGGQPQHF. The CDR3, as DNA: TGTGCCAGCAGTCTACATCAGACTGGAGGAGGTCAGCCCCAGCATTTT.

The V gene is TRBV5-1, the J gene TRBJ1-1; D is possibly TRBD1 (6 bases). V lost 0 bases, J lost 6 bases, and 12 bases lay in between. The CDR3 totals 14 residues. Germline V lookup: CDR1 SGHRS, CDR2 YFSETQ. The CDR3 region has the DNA TGCGCCAGCAGCTTGGGAACAGGGATGGCTGAAGCTTTCTTT. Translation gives CASSLGTGMAEAFF.

The CDR3 nucleotides read TGTGCCAGCGGGACAGGGCTTTCACCCCTCCACTTT. Amino acids: CASGTGLSPLHF. The chain uses TRBV9 and TRBJ1-6; 9 nucleotides agree with TRBD1. The junction had 2 bases not matched to a gene; V was cut back by 7 bases and J by 9 bases. From germline, CDR1 is SGDLS and CDR2 YYNGEE. This CDR3 region has 12 residues.

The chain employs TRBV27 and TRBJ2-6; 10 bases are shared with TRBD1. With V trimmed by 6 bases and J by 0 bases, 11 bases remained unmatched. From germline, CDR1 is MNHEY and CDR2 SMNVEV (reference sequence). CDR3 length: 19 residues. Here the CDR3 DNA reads TGTGCCAGCAGGGGGGACAGGGGCCCCCTACACTCTGGGGCCAACGTCCTGACTTTC. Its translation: CASRGDRGPLHSGANVLTF.

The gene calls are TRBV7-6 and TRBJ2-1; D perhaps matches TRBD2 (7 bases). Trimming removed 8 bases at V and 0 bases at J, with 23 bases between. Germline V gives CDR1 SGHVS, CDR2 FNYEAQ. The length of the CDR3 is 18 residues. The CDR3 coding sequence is TGTGCCAGCGGGGGGGGGCTAGGGAGCGCGAGCTCCTACAATGAGCAGTTCTTC. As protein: CASGGGLGSASSYNEQFF.

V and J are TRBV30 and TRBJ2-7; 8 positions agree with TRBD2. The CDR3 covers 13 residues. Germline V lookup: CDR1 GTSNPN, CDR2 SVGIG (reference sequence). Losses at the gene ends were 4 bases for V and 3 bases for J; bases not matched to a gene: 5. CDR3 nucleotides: TGTGCCTGGACTCCGGGACTAGACTACGAGCAGTACTTC. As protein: CAWTPGLDYEQYF.

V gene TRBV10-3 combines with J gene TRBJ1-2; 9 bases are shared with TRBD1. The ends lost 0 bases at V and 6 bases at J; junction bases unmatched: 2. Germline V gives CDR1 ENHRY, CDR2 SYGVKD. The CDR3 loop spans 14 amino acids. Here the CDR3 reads CAISESRTGDGYTF. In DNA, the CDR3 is TGTGCCATCAGTGAGTCGAGGACAGGGGATGGCTACACCTTC.

CDR3 coding DNA: TGTGCCAGCAGTTTATGGGGGACTAGAAGTGACATTCAGTACTTC. Its protein product is CASSLWGTRSDIQYF. The chain recombines TRBV27 with TRBJ2-4; the match to TRBD2 covers 8 bases. CDR1 is MNHEY and CDR2 is SMNVEV in the germline V gene (reference sequence). J gave up 8 bases and V 1 base, and 7 bases lay outside the gene matches. This CDR3 is built from 15 residues.

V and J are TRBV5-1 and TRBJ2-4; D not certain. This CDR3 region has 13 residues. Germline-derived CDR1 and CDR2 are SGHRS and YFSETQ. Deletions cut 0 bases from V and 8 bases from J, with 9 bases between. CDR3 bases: TGCGCCAGCAGCTTGGACGGGCTTGACATTCAGTACTTC. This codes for CASSLDGLDIQYF. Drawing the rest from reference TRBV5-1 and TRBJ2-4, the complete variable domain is KAGVTQTPRYLIKTRGQQVTLSCSPISGHRSVSWYQQTPGQGLQFLFEYFSETQRNKGNFPGRFSGRQFSNSRSEMNVSTLELGDSALYLCASSLDGLDIQYFGAGTRLSVL.

The CDR3 sequence is CSVGPAEYGYTF. CDR3 coding DNA: TGCAGCGTTGGTCCGGCAGAGTATGGCTACACCTTC. V gene TRBV29-1 combines with J gene TRBJ1-2; D is unclear. CDR1 and CDR2 (germline): SQVTM, ANQGSEA. The V end lost 4 bases, the J end lost 5 bases, and 11 bases lay between the germline ends. The CDR3 contains 12 residues.

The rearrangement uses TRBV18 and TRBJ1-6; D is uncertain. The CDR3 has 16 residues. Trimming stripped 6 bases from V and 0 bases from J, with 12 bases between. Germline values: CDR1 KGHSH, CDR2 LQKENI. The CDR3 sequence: CASSAGSSSYNSPLHF. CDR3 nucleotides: TGTGCCAGCTCCGCCGGGTCGAGCTCCTATAATTCACCCCTCCACTTT. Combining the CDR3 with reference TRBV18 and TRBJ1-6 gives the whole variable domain NAGVMQNPRHLVRRRGQEARLRCSPMKGHSHVYWYRQLPEEGLKFMVYLQKENIIDESGMPKERFSAEFPKEGPSILRIQQVVRGDSAAYFCASSAGSSSYNSPLHFGNGTRLTVT.

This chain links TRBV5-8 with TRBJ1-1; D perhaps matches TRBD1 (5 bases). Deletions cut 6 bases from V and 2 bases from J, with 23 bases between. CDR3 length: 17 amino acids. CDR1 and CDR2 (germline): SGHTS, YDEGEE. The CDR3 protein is CASTPGIGAPINTEAFF. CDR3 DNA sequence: TGTGCCAGCACCCCGGGGATAGGGGCCCCAATAAACACTGAAGCTTTCTTT. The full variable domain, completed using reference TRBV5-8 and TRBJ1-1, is EAGVTQSPTHLIKTRGQQATLRCSPISGHTSVYWYQQALGLGLQFLLWYDEGEERNRGNFPPRFSGRQFPNYSSELNVNALELEDSALYLCASTPGIGAPINTEAFFGQGTRLTVV.

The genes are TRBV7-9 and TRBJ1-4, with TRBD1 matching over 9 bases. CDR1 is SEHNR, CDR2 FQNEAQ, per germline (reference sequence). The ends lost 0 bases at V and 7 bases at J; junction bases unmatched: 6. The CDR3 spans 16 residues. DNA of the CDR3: TGTGCCAGCAGCTTAGCCCCACAGGGGGCGGTTGAAAAACTGTTTTTT. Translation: CASSLAPQGAVEKLFF.

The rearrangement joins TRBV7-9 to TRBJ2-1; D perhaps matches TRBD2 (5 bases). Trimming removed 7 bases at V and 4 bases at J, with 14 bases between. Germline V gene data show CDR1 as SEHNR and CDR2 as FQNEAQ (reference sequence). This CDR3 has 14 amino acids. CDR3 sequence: CASTPGRDYNEQFF. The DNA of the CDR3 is TGTGCCAGCACCCCCGGACGGGATTACAATGAGCAGTTCTTC.

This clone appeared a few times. The CDR3 region is CASSSTRGPYNEQFF. CDR3 sequence (DNA): TGCGCCAGCAGCTCCACTAGGGGCCCCTACAATGAGCAGTTCTTC. V gene TRBV5-1 combines with J gene TRBJ2-1; TRBD1 or TRBD2 may be the D gene (5 bases each). Germline CDR1 and CDR2: SGHRS and YFSETQ. The V and J ends lost 3 bases and 2 bases respectively, with 12 bases between them. The CDR3 covers 15 residues.

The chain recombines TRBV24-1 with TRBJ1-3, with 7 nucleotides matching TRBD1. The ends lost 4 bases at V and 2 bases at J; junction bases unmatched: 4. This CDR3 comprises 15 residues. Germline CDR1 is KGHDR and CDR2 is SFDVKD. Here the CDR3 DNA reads TGTGCCACCAGTGAGGCAACAGGGGCTGGAAACACCATATATTTT. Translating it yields CATSEATGAGNTIYF.

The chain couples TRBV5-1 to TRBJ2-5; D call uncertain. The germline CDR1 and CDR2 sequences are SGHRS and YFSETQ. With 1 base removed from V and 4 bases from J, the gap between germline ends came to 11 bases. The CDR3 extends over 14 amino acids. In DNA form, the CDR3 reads TGCGCCAGCAGCTTGATAAGCGACGGAGAGACCCAGTACTTC. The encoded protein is CASSLISDGETQYF.

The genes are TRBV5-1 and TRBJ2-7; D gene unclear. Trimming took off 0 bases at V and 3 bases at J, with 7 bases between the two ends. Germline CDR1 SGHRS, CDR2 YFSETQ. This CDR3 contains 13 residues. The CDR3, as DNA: TGCGCCAGCAGCTTGGGATCCGACTACGAGCAGTACTTC. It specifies CASSLGSDYEQYF.

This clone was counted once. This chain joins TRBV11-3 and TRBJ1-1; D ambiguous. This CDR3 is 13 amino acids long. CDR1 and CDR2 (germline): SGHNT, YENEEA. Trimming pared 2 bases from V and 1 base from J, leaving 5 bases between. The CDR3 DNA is TGTGCCAGCAGCTTAACTCGGAACACTGAAGCTTTCTTT. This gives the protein CASSLTRNTEAFF.

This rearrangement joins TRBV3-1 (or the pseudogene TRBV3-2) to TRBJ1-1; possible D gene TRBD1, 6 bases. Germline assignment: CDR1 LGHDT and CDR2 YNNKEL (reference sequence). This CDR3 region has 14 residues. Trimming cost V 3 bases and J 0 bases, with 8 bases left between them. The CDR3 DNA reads TGTGCCAGCAGCCAGCGGACAGTGAACACTGAAGCTTTCTTT. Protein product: CASSQRTVNTEAFF.

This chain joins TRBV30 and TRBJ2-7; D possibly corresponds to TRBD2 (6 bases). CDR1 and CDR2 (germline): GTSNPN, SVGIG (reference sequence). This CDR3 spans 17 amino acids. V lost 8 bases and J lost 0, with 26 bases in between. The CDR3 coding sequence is TGTGCCCTCGGTAGGGGCAGGGACTTGGAAGGCTCCTACGAGCAGTACTTC. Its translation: CALGRGRDLEGSYEQYF.

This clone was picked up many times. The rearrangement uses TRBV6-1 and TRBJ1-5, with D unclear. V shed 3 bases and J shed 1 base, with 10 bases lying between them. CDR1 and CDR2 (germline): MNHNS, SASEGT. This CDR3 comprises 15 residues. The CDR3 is CASSEEVGSNQPQHF. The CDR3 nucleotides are TGTGCCAGCAGTGAGGAGGTGGGGAGCAATCAGCCCCAGCATTTT.

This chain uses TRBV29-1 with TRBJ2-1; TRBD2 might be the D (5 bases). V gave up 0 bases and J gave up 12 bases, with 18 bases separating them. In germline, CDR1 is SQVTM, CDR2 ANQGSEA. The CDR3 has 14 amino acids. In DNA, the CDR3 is TGCAGCGTTGAAGATCTTCAATCGGGAAATCGGCAGTTCTTC. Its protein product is CSVEDLQSGNRQFF.

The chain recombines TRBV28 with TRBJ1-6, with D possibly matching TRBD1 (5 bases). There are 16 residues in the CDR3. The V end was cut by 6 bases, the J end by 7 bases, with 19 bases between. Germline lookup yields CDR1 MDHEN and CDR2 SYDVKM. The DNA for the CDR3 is TGTGCCAGCAGCTCCGGCCGGGACCCTCGGAATTCACCCCTCCACTTT. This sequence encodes CASSSGRDPRNSPLHF.

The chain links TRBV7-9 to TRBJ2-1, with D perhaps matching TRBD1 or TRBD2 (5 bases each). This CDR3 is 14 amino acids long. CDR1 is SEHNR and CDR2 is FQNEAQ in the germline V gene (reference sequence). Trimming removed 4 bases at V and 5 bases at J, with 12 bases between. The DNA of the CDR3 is TGTGCCAGCAGCTCCGGGACGATAAACAATGAGCAGTTCTTC. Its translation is CASSSGTINNEQFF.

The CDR3 coding sequence is TGTGCCAGCTCACCCCCCGGGACAGGGGTTAGCAATCAGCCCCAGCATTTT. Amino acid sequence: CASSPPGTGVSNQPQHF. V is TRBV18 and J is TRBJ1-5, with 10 bases aligning to TRBD1. V lost 3 bases to trimming and J lost 0 bases; unmatched junction nucleotides: 5. Germline CDR1 reads KGHSH; CDR2 reads LQKENI. This CDR3 is 17 amino acids long.